This T cell receptor (beta chain) was identified in a study of T cell repertoires in cytomegalovirus infection. Each CDR3 protein is one row after TCRdb ran MiXCR on the reads. This sample has approximately 280,000 distinct CDR3 sequences; 22% occur once, and the top ten carry roughly 19%. The V gene lost 4 bases and the J gene lost 0 bases, with 31 bases spanning the gap. Germline CDR1 MNHEY, CDR2 SVGAGI. The CDR3 is 22 amino acids. This clonotype was observed a few times. What it recognizes is unknown. The genes are TRBV6-5 and TRBJ2-1, with TRBD1 as a possible D gene (7 bases). This sample comprised cultured PBMCs, obtained from culture after CMV antigen stimulation. The TCR comes from a human donor in good health (CMV status not recorded). Some clones in this sample may be carry-over from other donors' samples. The CDR3 reads CASSFSPVGRGYRESSYNEQFF. CDR3 in DNA: TGTGCCAGCAGTTTTAGTCCAGTGGGCAGGGGGTATCGGGAGAGCTCCTACAATGAGCAGTTCTTC.